The 4 T cell receptor beta chains reported below all come from one sample, sequenced in a study of radiation and T cells in renal cell carcinoma. The time point was: blood 4 weeks post-SBRT, at nephrectomy. Specified treatment: 15 Gy SBRT to primary tumor, nephrectomy 4 weeks later. Produced via immunoSEQ multiplex PCR; TCRdb's table is partial and in-frame only. This sample carries under 100,000 clones, 84% of them seen once, and the ten largest clones take roughly 7.9%. The sequences come from blood, collected from a patient whose treatment included radiotherapy and nephrectomy. The source of these receptors is a man aged 55-75 years with renal cell carcinoma.

The CDR3 DNA sequence: TGCGCCAGCAGTGAGTCAGTGACAGGATTCTACAATGAGCAGTTCTTC. Its protein is CASSESVTGFYNEQFF. The chain uses TRBV10-2 and TRBJ2-1, with D possibly TRBD1 on 6 matching bases. Between the trimmed V and J ends, which lost 0 bases and 3 bases, there was a span of 12 bases. The CDR3 sequence is 16 residues long. The germline CDR1 and CDR2 sequences are WSHSY and SAAADI.

This sequence joins TRBV11-2 and TRBJ1-2; no reliable D call. Trimming shortened V by 1 base and J by 0 bases, and 9 bases separated the two germline ends. Germline V gene sequence: CDR1 SGHAT, CDR2 FQNNGV. The CDR3 extends over 15 amino acids. Here the CDR3 reads CASSLGPRANYGYTF. The CDR3 DNA reads TGTGCCAGCAGCTTAGGACCGCGAGCTAACTATGGCTACACCTTC.

The gene calls are TRBV7-9 and TRBJ2-5; D possibly corresponds to TRBD2 (5 bases). The germline V and J ends were trimmed by 3 bases and 1 base, with 15 bases remaining between them. The CDR3 sequence is 16 residues long. Germline CDR1 SEHNR, CDR2 FQNEAQ (reference sequence). The CDR3 loop reads CASSFALLSGQETQYF. The CDR3 DNA sequence: TGTGCCAGCAGCTTTGCATTGCTAAGCGGCCAAGAGACCCAGTACTTC.

This chain links TRBV13 with TRBJ1-2; possibly TRBD1 for D (6 bases). The CDR3 runs to 17 residues. Germline lookup yields CDR1 PRHDT and CDR2 FYEKMQ (reference sequence). V dropped 1 base and J dropped 7 bases, with 22 bases sitting between them. CDR3 DNA sequence: TGTGCCAGCAGCTTAGACTTTGGTAGGGAGGGGGTTGGTGGCTACACCTTC. It encodes CASSLDFGREGVGGYTF.